A selection of T cell receptor beta chains follows, all from one sample in a study of OX40 agonist ivuxolimab in advanced cancers. Sequenced by immunoSEQ multiplex PCR; TCRdb stores in-frame clones only, minus some. The top ten clones hold less than 2% of a sample with about 35,000 clones, 84% of them seen once. Sequenced here: CD4+ or CD8+ T cells sorted from blood, sampled in a trial of the OX40 agonist ivuxolimab. Every receptor here comes from an adult with an advanced solid tumor such as melanoma, head and neck, liver or kidney cancer. CDR3s include the opening cysteine and the closing phenylalanine or tryptophan. The D gene is left open where the match is weak. Clone size, where shown, is once, few, many, or a class for clones that have expanded.

CASSPRTSGRGGDEQFF	TGTGCCAGCTCACCACGGACTAGCGGGAGAGGAGGGGATGAGCAGTTCTTC	.	TRBD2	TRBV18	TRBJ2-1
CASSLSRGGRNTGELFF	TGTGCCAGCTCACTTTCCCGAGGGGGCAGGAACACCGGGGAGCTGTTTTTT	.	TRBD1	TRBV18	TRBJ2-2
CASSWAGTYNEQFF	TGTGCCAGCAGCTGGGCAGGGACTTACAATGAGCAGTTCTTC	.	.	TRBV11-2	TRBJ2-1
CASSSLHREYSNQPQHF	TGCGCCAGCAGCAGTTTGCACCGGGAGTATAGCAATCAGCCCCAGCATTTT	.	.	TRBV4-1	TRBJ1-5
CASSVAGEETQYF	TGTGCCAGCAGCGTAGCGGGGGAAGAGACCCAGTACTTC	.	.	TRBV9	TRBJ2-5
CASSGRVSEAFF	TGTGCCAGCAGTGGCCGGGTGTCTGAAGCTTTCTTT	.	.	TRBV6-5	TRBJ1-1
CAWKAGLGGETQYF	TGTGCCTGGAAGGCAGGACTAGGTGGGGAGACCCAGTACTTC	.	TRBD2	TRBV30	TRBJ2-5
CASSFSSYEQYF	TGTGCCAGCAGTTTCAGCAGCTACGAGCAGTACTTC	.	.	TRBV28	TRBJ2-7
CASSNYEQYF	TGTGCCAGCTCCAACTACGAGCAGTACTTC	.	.	TRBV28	TRBJ2-7
CASSYSRAAGNTIYF	TGTGCCAGCAGTTACTCGAGGGCGGCTGGAAACACCATATATTTT	.	.	TRBV6-5	TRBJ1-3
CASSLAAPTETQYF	TGTGCCAGCAGCTTAGCGGCCCCGACAGAAACGCAGTATTTT	medium-sized	.	TRBV7-9	TRBJ2-3
CASSGDRSGNTIYF	TGTGCCAGCAGTGGGGACCGCTCTGGAAACACCATATATTTT	.	.	TRBV2	TRBJ1-3
CASSEEPRGNQPQHF	TGTGCCAGCAGTGAGGAACCCAGGGGCAATCAGCCCCAGCATTTT	.	.	TRBV27	TRBJ1-5
CASSIDWETQYF	TGTGCCAGCAGCATCGATTGGGAGACCCAGTACTTC	once	.	TRBV21-1	TRBJ2-5
CAISQAGTSSNEQFF	TGTGCCATCAGCCAGGCCGGGACTAGCTCCAATGAGCAGTTCTTC	.	TRBD2	TRBV10-3	TRBJ2-1
CASSFYRGANTGELFF	TGTGCCAGCAGCTTTTACAGGGGCGCGAACACCGGGGAGCTGTTTTTT	.	TRBD1	TRBV5-4	TRBJ2-2
CATRRDRSSGANVLTF	TGTGCCACACGACGAGACAGAAGCTCTGGGGCCAACGTCCTGACTTTC	.	.	TRBV28	TRBJ2-6
CASSPRDRGSYNEQFF	TGTGCCAGCAGCCCGAGGGACAGGGGCTCCTACAATGAGCAGTTCTTC	.	TRBD1	TRBV11-2	TRBJ2-1
CASRTGGSLSYEQYF	TGTGCCAGCAGGACGGGGGGTTCGCTCTCGTACGAGCAGTACTTC	.	TRBD2	TRBV2	TRBJ2-7
CSVGQGGTQYF	TGCAGCGTGGGACAGGGAGGGACCCAGTACTTC	.	TRBD1	TRBV29-1	TRBJ2-5
CASSSRTATDTQYF	TGTGCCAGCAGCTCCCGGACAGCCACAGATACGCAGTATTTT	.	.	TRBV5-5	TRBJ2-3
CASSLAGNDNEQFF	TGCGCCAGCAGCCTAGCGGGAAATGACAATGAGCAGTTCTTC	.	TRBD2	TRBV4-1	TRBJ2-1
CSVTSGQGVSGYTF	TGCAGCGTGACCTCCGGACAGGGGGTTTCTGGCTACACCTTC	few	TRBD1	TRBV29-1	TRBJ1-2
CASSLGQVTEAFF	TGTGCCAGCTCACTGGGACAGGTAACTGAAGCTTTCTTT	.	TRBD1	TRBV18	TRBJ1-1
CAISDSTWRF	TGTGCCATCAGTGACTCGACTTGGCGCTTC	.	.	TRBV10-3	TRBJ2-7
CASSKDNREYGYTF	TGTGCCAGCAGCAAAGACAACAGGGAATATGGCTACACCTTC	few	.	TRBV21-1	TRBJ1-2
CASSRAPKETQYF	TGTGCCAGCAGCCGGGCCCCCAAGGAGACCCAGTACTTC	.	.	TRBV27	TRBJ2-5
CASSLLQGQETQYF	TGTGCCAGCTCATTACTGCAGGGACAAGAGACCCAGTACTTC	.	.	TRBV18	TRBJ2-5
CASSASGRDYEQYF	TGTGCCAGCAGCGCTTCCGGGAGGGACTACGAGCAGTACTTC	.	TRBD2	TRBV9	TRBJ2-7
CASSIQEGYTEAFF	TGTGCCAGTAGTATACAGGAAGGCTACACTGAAGCTTTCTTT	.	.	TRBV19	TRBJ1-1
CASGLVPRLAGGYTF	TGTGCTAGTGGTTTGGTACCCCGCCTAGCCGGTGGCTACACCTTC	once	.	TRBV12-5	TRBJ1-2
CASSQPPTSGQETQYF	TGTGCCAGCAGCCAACCCCCGACTAGCGGACAAGAGACCCAGTACTTC	.	TRBD2	TRBV4-2	TRBJ2-5
CASSSNGGYEQFF	TGTGCCAGCAGCTCCAACGGCGGGTATGAGCAGTTCTTC	.	.	TRBV9	TRBJ2-1
CASSRSASTPGQDSYEQYF	TGTGCCAGCAGCCGATCCGCATCGACTCCGGGACAGGACTCCTACGAGCAGTACTTC	.	TRBD1	TRBV14	TRBJ2-7
CASSLYRTARVVPQHF	TGTGCCAGCAGCCTATACCGGACAGCTCGGGTTGTGCCCCAGCATTTT	few	.	TRBV5-8	TRBJ1-5
CASSSDRGEKLFF	TGTGCCAGCAGCTCCGACAGGGGTGAAAAACTGTTTTTT	.	TRBD1	TRBV7-8	TRBJ1-4
CASSVVGGGPFDTQYF	TGTGCCAGCAGCGTAGTAGGGGGAGGGCCGTTCGATACGCAGTATTTT	once	.	TRBV9	TRBJ2-3
CASSLASGNTEAFF	TGTGCCAGCAGCTTAGCGTCGGGAAACACTGAAGCTTTCTTT	.	.	TRBV7-8	TRBJ1-1
CATTPGNNSPLHF	TGTGCCACTACCCCCGGGAATAATTCACCCCTCCACTTT	.	.	TRBV2	TRBJ1-6
CASSYDGSYNEQFF	TGCGCCAGCAGCTACGACGGCTCCTACAATGAGCAGTTCTTC	medium-sized	.	TRBV5-1	TRBJ2-1
CASGDNQPQHF	TGTGCCAGCGGCGACAATCAGCCCCAGCATTTT	once	.	TRBV11-2	TRBJ1-5
CASSYRGRNNEQFF	TGTGCCAGCAGTTACAGGGGGCGAAACAATGAGCAGTTCTTC	.	TRBD1	TRBV27	TRBJ2-1
CASRERHSGGETQYF	TGTGCCAGCAGAGAGAGGCACAGTGGAGGGGAGACCCAGTACTTC	.	.	TRBV4-2	TRBJ2-5
CASRGGSGGELFF	TGTGCCAGCAGAGGGGGGAGCGGCGGGGAGCTGTTTTTT	.	.	TRBV6-5	TRBJ2-2
CASSPYRDRGREKLFF	TGTGCCAGCAGCCCGTATCGGGACAGGGGGAGGGAAAAACTGTTTTTT	.	TRBD1	TRBV5-6	TRBJ1-4
CASTQIGAGKANTEAFF	TGTGCCAGTACCCAAATAGGGGCAGGGAAGGCGAATACTGAAGCTTTCTTT	.	.	TRBV19	TRBJ1-1
CASSLVGRAGNTIYF	TGTGCCAGCAGCTTAGTCGGCAGAGCTGGAAACACCATATATTTT	.	.	TRBV7-2	TRBJ1-3
CASSPQSNEQFF	TGTGCCAGCAGCCCTCAGAGCAATGAGCAGTTCTTC	.	.	TRBV7-3	TRBJ2-1
CASSPTGSTGELFF	TGCGCCAGCAGCCCGACGGGGAGCACCGGGGAGCTGTTTTTT	.	.	TRBV5-1	TRBJ2-2
CASSLPRLAPSNEQFF	TGTGCCAGCAGTCTACCCAGACTAGCGCCCAGTAATGAGCAGTTCTTC	.	TRBD2	TRBV28	TRBJ2-1
CASGASGVSYNEQFF	TGTGCCAGCGGGGCTAGCGGGGTCTCCTACAATGAGCAGTTCTTC	.	TRBD2	TRBV28	TRBJ2-1
CAISGQGAIPEQYF	TGTGCCATCAGCGGACAGGGGGCGATTCCCGAGCAGTACTTC	.	TRBD1	TRBV10-3	TRBJ2-7
CASSLGAGNTIYF	TGTGCCAGCAGCTTGGGGGCTGGAAACACCATATATTTT	.	.	TRBV7-9	TRBJ1-3
CASRRTGIVGNTIYF	TGTGCCAGCAGGCGGACAGGGATTGTTGGAAACACCATATATTTT	few	TRBD1	TRBV28	TRBJ1-3
CASSPRKGEQYF	TGTGCCAGCAGCCCCAGGAAAGGCGAGCAGTACTTC	.	.	TRBV9	TRBJ2-7
CSVPGPAGNIQYF	TGCAGCGTTCCGGGGCCGGCGGGAAACATTCAGTACTTC	.	.	TRBV29-1	TRBJ2-4
CASSPEYGGRGQYF	TGTGCCAGCAGTCCCGAGTATGGGGGGAGGGGCCAGTACTTC	.	TRBD2	TRBV6-1	TRBJ2-5
CASSLANEETQYF	TGTGCCAGCAGCTTGGCTAATGAAGAGACCCAGTACTTC	once	.	TRBV5-8	TRBJ2-5
CASSVREAGELFF	TGTGCCAGCAGTGTTCGGGAGGCCGGGGAGCTGTTTTTT	once	TRBD2	TRBV6-1	TRBJ2-2